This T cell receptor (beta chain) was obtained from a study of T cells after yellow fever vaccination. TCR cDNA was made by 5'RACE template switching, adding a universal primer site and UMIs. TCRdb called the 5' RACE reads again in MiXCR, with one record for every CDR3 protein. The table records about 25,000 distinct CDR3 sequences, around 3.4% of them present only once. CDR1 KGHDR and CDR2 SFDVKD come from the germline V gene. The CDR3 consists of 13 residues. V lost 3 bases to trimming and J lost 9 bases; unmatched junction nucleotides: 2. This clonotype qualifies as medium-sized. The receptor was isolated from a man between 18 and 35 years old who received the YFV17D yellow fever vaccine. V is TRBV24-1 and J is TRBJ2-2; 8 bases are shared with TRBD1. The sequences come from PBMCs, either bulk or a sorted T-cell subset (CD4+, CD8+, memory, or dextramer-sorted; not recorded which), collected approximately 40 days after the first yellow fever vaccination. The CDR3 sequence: CATSDGQGRELFF. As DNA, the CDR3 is TGTGCCACCAGTGATGGACAGGGTCGGGAGCTGTTTTTT.